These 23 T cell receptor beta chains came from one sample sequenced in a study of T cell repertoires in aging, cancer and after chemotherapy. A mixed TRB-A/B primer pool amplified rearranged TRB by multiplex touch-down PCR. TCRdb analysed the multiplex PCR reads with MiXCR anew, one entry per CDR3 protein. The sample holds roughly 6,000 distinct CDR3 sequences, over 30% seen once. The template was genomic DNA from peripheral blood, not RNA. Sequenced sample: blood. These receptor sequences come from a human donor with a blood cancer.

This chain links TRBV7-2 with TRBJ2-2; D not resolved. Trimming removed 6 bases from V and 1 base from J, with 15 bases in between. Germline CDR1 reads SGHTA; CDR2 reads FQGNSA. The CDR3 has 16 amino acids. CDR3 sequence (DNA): TGTGCCAGCAGGGTCCCGAGGTCTCAGAACACCGGGGAGCTGTTTTTT. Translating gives CASRVPRSQNTGELFF. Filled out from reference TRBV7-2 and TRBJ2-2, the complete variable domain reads GAGVSQSPSNKVTEKGKDVELRCDPISGHTALYWYRQSLGQGLEFLIYFQGNSAPDKSGLPSDRFSAERTGGSVSTLTIQRTQQEDSAVYLCASRVPRSQNTGELFFGEGSRLTVL.

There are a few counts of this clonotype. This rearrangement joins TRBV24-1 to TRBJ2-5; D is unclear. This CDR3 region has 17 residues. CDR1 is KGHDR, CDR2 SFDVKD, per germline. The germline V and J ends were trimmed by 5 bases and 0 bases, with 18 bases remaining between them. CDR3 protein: CATSGGTAQADQETQYF. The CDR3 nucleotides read TGTGCCACCAGTGGCGGAACCGCCCAGGCGGACCAAGAGACCCAGTACTTC.

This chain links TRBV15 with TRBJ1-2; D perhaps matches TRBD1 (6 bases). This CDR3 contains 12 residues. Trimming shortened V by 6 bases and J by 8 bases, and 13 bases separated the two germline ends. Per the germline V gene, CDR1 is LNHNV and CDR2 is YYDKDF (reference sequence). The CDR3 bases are TGTGCCACCAGGACAGGCTTAAACGGCTACACCTTC. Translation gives CATRTGLNGYTF.

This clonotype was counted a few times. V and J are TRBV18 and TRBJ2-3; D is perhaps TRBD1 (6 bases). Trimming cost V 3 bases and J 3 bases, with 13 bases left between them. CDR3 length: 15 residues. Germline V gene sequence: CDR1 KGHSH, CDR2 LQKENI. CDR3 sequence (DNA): TGTGCCAGCTCACCGAAGACAGGTGGAACAGATACGCAGTATTTT. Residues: CASSPKTGGTDTQYF.

CDR3 bases: TGTGCCATCAGGGGGCTGGGTTCGAGGGCAAATGAGCAGTTCTTC. Translation gives CAIRGLGSRANEQFF. The chain uses TRBV10-3 and TRBJ2-1; D tentatively fits TRBD1 or TRBD2 (5 bases each). The CDR3 length is 15 residues. The V end lost 6 bases, the J end lost 7 bases, and 19 bases lay between the germline ends. Germline V gene sequence: CDR1 ENHRY, CDR2 SYGVKD.

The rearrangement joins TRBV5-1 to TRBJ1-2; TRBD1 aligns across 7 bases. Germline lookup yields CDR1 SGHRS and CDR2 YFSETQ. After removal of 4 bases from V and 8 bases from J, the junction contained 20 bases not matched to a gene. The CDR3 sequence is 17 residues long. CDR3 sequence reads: CASSTVRRGEGAKGYTF. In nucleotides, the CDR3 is TGCGCCAGCAGCACAGTTCGACGAGGGGAGGGGGCGAAAGGCTACACCTTC. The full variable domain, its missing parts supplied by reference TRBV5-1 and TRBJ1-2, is KAGVTQTPRYLIKTRGQQVTLSCSPISGHRSVSWYQQTPGQGLQFLFEYFSETQRNKGNFPGRFSGRQFSNSRSEMNVSTLELGDSALYLCASSTVRRGEGAKGYTFGSGTRLTVV.

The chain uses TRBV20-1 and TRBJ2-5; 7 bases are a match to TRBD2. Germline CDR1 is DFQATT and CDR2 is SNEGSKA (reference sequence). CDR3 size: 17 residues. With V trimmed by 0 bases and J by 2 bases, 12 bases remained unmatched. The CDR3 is CSARDPSPGAGQETQYF. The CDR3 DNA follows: TGCAGTGCTAGAGATCCCTCCCCGGGAGCGGGGCAAGAGACCCAGTACTTC.

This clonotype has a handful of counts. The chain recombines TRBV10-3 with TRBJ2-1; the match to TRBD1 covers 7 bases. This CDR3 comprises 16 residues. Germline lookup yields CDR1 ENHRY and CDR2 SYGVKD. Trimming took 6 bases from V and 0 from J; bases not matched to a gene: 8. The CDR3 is CAIRGQRPSSYNEQFF. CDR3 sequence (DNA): TGTGCCATCAGGGGACAGCGACCCAGCTCCTACAATGAGCAGTTCTTC.

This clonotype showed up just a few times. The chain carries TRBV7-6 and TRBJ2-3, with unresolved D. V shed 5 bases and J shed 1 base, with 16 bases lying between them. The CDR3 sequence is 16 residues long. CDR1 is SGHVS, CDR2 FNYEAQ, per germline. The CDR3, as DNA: TGTGCCAGCAGCCCCTACGGGTTGTTGGGCACAGATACGCAGTATTTT. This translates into CASSPYGLLGTDTQYF.

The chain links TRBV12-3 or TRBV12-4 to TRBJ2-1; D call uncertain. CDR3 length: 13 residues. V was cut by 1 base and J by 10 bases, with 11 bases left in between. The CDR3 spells CASSLEGSYEQFF. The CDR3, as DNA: TGTGCCAGCAGTTTAGAGGGCTCCTACGAGCAGTTCTTC.

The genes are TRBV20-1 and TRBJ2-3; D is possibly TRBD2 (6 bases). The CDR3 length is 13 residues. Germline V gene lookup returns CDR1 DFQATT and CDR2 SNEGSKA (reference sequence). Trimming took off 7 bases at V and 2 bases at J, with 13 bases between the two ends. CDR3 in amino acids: CSVGTFSTDTQYF. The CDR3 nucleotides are TGCAGTGTGGGGACTTTCTCCACAGATACGCAGTATTTT.

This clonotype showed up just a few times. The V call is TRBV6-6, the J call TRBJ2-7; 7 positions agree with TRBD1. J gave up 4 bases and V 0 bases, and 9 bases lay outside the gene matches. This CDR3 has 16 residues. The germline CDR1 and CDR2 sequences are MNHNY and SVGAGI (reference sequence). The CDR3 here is CASSYSQPGQLYEQYF. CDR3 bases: TGTGCCAGCAGTTACTCGCAGCCGGGACAGCTATACGAGCAGTACTTC.

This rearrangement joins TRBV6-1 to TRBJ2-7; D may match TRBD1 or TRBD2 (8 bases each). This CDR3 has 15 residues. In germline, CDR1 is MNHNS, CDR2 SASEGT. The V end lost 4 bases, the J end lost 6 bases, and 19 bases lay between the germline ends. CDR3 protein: CASSARGREASEQYF. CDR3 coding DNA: TGTGCCAGCAGTGCCAGGGGGCGGGAGGCGTCCGAGCAGTACTTC.

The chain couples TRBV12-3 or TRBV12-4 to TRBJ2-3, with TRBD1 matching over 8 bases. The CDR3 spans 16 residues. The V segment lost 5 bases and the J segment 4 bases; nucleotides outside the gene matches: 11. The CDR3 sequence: CASSPPLGQGPDTQYF. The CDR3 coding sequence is TGTGCCAGCAGTCCCCCCCTAGGACAGGGTCCAGATACGCAGTATTTT.

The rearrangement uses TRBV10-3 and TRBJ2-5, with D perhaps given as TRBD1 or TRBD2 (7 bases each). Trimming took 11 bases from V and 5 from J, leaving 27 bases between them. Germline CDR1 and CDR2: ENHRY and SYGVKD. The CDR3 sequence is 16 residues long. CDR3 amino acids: CAGAINSRGGTETQYF. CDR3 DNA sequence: TGTGCCGGCGCTATCAATAGCAGGGGGGGTACGGAGACCCAGTACTTC.

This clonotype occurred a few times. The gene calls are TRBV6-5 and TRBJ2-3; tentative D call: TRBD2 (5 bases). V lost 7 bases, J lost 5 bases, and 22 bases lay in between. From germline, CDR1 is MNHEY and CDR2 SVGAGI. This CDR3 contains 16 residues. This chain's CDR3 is CASTHKLLGAVDTQYF. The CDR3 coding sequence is TGTGCCAGCACCCACAAATTACTAGGTGCCGTAGATACGCAGTATTTT.

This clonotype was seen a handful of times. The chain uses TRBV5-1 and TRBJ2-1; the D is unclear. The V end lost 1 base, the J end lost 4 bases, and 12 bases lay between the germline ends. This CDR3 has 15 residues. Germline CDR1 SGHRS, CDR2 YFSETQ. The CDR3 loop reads CASSLSSAPYNEQFF. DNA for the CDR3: TGCGCCAGCAGCTTGAGTTCTGCCCCTTACAATGAGCAGTTCTTC.

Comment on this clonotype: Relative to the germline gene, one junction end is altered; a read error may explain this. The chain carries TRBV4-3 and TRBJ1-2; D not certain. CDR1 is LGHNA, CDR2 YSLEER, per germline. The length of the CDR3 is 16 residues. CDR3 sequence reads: CASSQDTGGASYGYTF. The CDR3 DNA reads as TGTGCCAGCAGCCAAGATACGGGCGGAGCTTCGTATGGCTACACCTTC.

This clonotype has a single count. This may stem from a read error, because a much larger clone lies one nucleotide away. The CDR3 sequence: CSATTGGPKTQYF. The CDR3 DNA sequence: TGCAGCGCCACCACCGGAGGGCCGAAGACCCAGTACTTC. The rearrangement links TRBV29-1 to TRBJ2-5; possible D gene TRBD2, 6 bases. With 7 bases removed from V and 6 bases from J, the gap between germline ends came to 18 bases. CDR1 SQVTM and CDR2 ANQGSEA come from the germline V gene. The CDR3 consists of 13 residues.

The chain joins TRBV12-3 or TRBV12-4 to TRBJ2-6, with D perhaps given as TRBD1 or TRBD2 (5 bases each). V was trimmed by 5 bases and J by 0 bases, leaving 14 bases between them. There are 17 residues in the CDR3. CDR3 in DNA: TGTGCCAGCAGTCAATGGGCAGGGACCTCTGGGGCCAACGTCCTGACTTTC. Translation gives CASSQWAGTSGANVLTF.

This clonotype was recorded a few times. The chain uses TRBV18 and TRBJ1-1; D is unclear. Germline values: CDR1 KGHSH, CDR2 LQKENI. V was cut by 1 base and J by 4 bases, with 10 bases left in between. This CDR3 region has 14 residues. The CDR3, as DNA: TGTGCCAGCTCACCACAGGCCCCGGGCACTGAAGCTTTCTTT. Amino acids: CASSPQAPGTEAFF.

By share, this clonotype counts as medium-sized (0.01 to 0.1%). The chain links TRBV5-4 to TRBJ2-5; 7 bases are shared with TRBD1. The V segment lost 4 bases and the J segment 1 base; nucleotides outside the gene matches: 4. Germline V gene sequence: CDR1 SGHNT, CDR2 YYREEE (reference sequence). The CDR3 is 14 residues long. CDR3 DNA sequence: TGTGCCAGCAGCATAGGGACAGTCCAAGAGACCCAGTACTTC. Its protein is CASSIGTVQETQYF.

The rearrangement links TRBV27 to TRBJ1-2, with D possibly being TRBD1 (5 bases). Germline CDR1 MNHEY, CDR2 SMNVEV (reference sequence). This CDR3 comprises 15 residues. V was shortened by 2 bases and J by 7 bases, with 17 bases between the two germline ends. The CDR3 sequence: CASSLTRGPRGGYTF. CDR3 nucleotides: TGTGCCAGCAGTTTAACTCGGGGACCGCGGGGTGGCTACACCTTC.